The 32 T cell receptor beta chains presented below share a single source sample, sequenced in a study of blood T cell repertoires in COVID-19. TCRdb's copy holds only in-frame clones and misses some; the assay was immunoSEQ multiplex PCR. The table shows 40,000 to 50,000 clones, with around nine tenths occurring only once. The source material was peripheral blood. These TCRs come from a middle-aged man with active COVID-19.

This clone was seen more than once but under ten times. The V and J genes are TRBV7-2 and TRBJ2-7; D not resolved. Germline assignment: CDR1 SGHTA and CDR2 FQGNSA. This CDR3 has 13 amino acids. V gave up 6 bases and J gave up 0 bases, with 9 bases separating them. The CDR3 DNA sequence: TGTGCCAGCAGGACGGGTTACTCCTACGAGCAGTACTTC. Translation: CASRTGYSYEQYF. Full variable domain (remainder filled in from reference TRBV7-2 and TRBJ2-7): GAGVSQSPSNKVTEKGKDVELRCDPISGHTALYWYRQSLGQGLEFLIYFQGNSAPDKSGLPSDRFSAERTGGSVSTLTIQRTQQEDSAVYLCASRTGYSYEQYFGPGTRLTVT.

The chain has TRBV29-1 and TRBJ1-2, with 7 positions matching TRBD1. Per the germline V gene, CDR1 is SQVTM and CDR2 is ANQGSEA. Trimming took 7 bases from V and 4 from J; bases not matched to a gene: 9. The CDR3 spans 13 residues. CDR3 loop: CSAERGPGYGYTF. Here the CDR3 DNA reads TGCAGCGCCGAAAGGGGGCCAGGCTATGGCTACACCTTC.

The gene calls are TRBV7-8 and TRBJ2-2, with 10 nucleotides matching TRBD1. The junction had 6 bases not matched to a gene; V was cut back by 5 bases and J by 3 bases. CDR1 is SGHVS and CDR2 is FQNEAQ in the germline V gene. The CDR3 loop spans 16 amino acids. The CDR3 sequence is CASSLTGGRDTGELFF. In DNA form, the CDR3 reads TGTGCCAGCAGCCTGACAGGGGGCAGAGACACCGGGGAGCTGTTTTTT.

The V and J genes are TRBV7-2 and TRBJ2-1; unclear D gene. Germline V gene lookup returns CDR1 SGHTA and CDR2 FQGNSA. The V end was cut by 5 bases, the J end by 0 bases, with 11 bases between. The CDR3 contains 15 residues. This CDR3 is CASSPPLSSYNEQFF. The CDR3 DNA follows: TGTGCCAGCAGCCCCCCCCTGAGCTCCTACAATGAGCAGTTCTTC.

The rearrangement joins TRBV5-1 to TRBJ1-6; 8 bases fit TRBD1. The CDR3 has 14 amino acids. Germline values: CDR1 SGHRS, CDR2 YFSETQ. The ends lost 4 bases at V and 7 bases at J; junction bases unmatched: 4. CDR3 bases: TGCGCCAGCAGCCGGACAGGGAGGAATTCACCCCTCCACTTT. Amino acids: CASSRTGRNSPLHF.

This chain uses TRBV15 with TRBJ2-7; perhaps TRBD2 as D (8 bases). Germline V CDR1 and CDR2: LNHNV, YYDKDF (reference sequence). This CDR3 spans 16 amino acids. With 5 bases removed from V and 1 base from J, the gap between germline ends came to 18 bases. CDR3 protein: CATSQGRGDSSYEQYF. For the CDR3, the DNA is TGTGCCACCAGCCAAGGGCGGGGGGACAGTTCCTACGAGCAGTACTTC.

This chain links TRBV3-1 (or the pseudogene TRBV3-2) with TRBJ2-5; TRBD2 agrees at 7 bases. Trimming removed 1 base from V and 4 bases from J; junction bases left unmatched: 12. This CDR3 region has 17 residues. Germline V gene data show CDR1 as LGHDT and CDR2 as YNNKEL (reference sequence). Here the CDR3 DNA reads TGTGCCAGCAGCCAAGGGAGACGTCAGGGAGGGCGAGAGACCCAGTACTTC. It codes for CASSQGRRQGGRETQYF.

The chain links TRBV3-1 (or the pseudogene TRBV3-2) to TRBJ1-2, with no clear D. This CDR3 has 12 residues. From germline, CDR1 is LGHDT and CDR2 YNNKEL (reference sequence). Trimming pared 0 bases from V and 8 bases from J, leaving 7 bases between. This CDR3 reads CASSQDGGGYTF. The CDR3 nucleotides are TGTGCCAGCAGCCAAGATGGCGGCGGCTACACCTTC.

The chain uses TRBV7-2 and TRBJ1-1; TRBD1 might be the D (5 bases). This CDR3 spans 14 amino acids. CDR1 is SGHTA and CDR2 is FQGNSA in the germline V gene. V lost 3 bases and J 0 bases, leaving 8 bases between the germline ends. The CDR3 nucleotides read TGTGCCAGCAGCTTTGGGGCGGTGAACACTGAAGCTTTCTTT. Translating it yields CASSFGAVNTEAFF.

J is TRBJ2-3 and V is TRBV28; TRBD2 agrees at 9 bases. J was trimmed by 2 bases and V by 6 bases; bases with no gene match: 15. Germline assignment: CDR1 MDHEN and CDR2 SYDVKM. The CDR3 runs to 18 residues. CDR3 residues: CASRPDLVAGANTDTQYF. The CDR3 nucleotides read TGTGCCAGCAGACCCGATCTCGTAGCGGGAGCAAACACAGATACGCAGTATTTT.

This chain uses TRBV19 with TRBJ2-7, with 7 bases matching TRBD1. The CDR3 totals 13 residues. The V gene's germline CDR1 is LNHDA and CDR2 SQIVND (reference sequence). Germline trimming cut 5 bases from V and 6 bases from J; bases unmatched to any gene: 7. CDR3: CASSPGPGGEQYF. CDR3 nucleotides: TGTGCCAGTAGTCCTGGGCCAGGGGGCGAGCAGTACTTC.

This sequence joins TRBV5-4 and TRBJ2-5; tentative D call: TRBD2 (5 bases). V was pared by 0 bases and J by 3 bases, with 9 bases between. Per germline, CDR1 SGHNT and CDR2 YYREEE (reference sequence). This CDR3 comprises 14 residues. The CDR3 is CASSLDKGEETQYF. DNA of the CDR3: TGTGCCAGCAGCTTGGATAAGGGAGAAGAGACCCAGTACTTC.

This sequence joins TRBV5-6 and TRBJ1-1; D not resolved. Germline V gene data show CDR1 as SGHDT and CDR2 as YYEEEE. V was pared by 2 bases and J by 8 bases, with 13 bases between. This CDR3 spans 13 amino acids. This chain's CDR3 is CASSLGLGLEAFF. The CDR3 nucleotides read TGTGCCAGCAGCTTAGGACTCGGACTGGAAGCTTTCTTT.

This clone was seen only once. The chain uses TRBV5-1 and TRBJ2-5; TRBD1 matches 8 bases. From germline, CDR1 is SGHRS and CDR2 YFSETQ. The V segment lost 3 bases and the J segment 2 bases; nucleotides outside the gene matches: 12. The CDR3 has 17 amino acids. CDR3 region: CASSSLGQGGWQETQYF. In DNA form, the CDR3 reads TGCGCCAGCAGCTCGCTAGGACAGGGAGGCTGGCAAGAGACCCAGTACTTC.

The rearrangement links TRBV27 to TRBJ1-5, with TRBD1 matching over 10 bases. There are 15 residues in the CDR3. Germline V lookup: CDR1 MNHEY, CDR2 SMNVEV (reference sequence). V was pared by 5 bases and J by 4 bases, with 5 bases of the junction left unmatched. CDR3 DNA sequence: TGTGCCAGCAGTACGGACAGGGGGGTAAATCAGCCCCAGCATTTT. It codes for CASSTDRGVNQPQHF.

The chain links TRBV6-2 or TRBV6-3 to TRBJ2-1, with TRBD2 identical over 11 bases. J gave up 16 bases and V 2 bases, and 7 bases lay outside the gene matches. Germline CDR1 MNHEY, CDR2 SVGEGT. The CDR3 loop spans 13 amino acids. CDR3 in amino acids: CASSYPPGTSGFF. As DNA, the CDR3 is TGTGCCAGCAGTTACCCCCCCGGGACTAGCGGTTTCTTC.

For the CDR3, the DNA is TGTGCCATCACTAGCGGGAGCACCGGGGAGCTGTTTTTT. Encoded protein: CAITSGSTGELFF. The chain links TRBV10-3 to TRBJ2-2, with TRBD2 identical over 10 bases. CDR1 is ENHRY, CDR2 SYGVKD, per germline. Trimming at V came to 7 bases and at J to 4 bases, leaving 0 bases not matched to a gene. The CDR3 length is 13 residues.

CDR3 region: CASRTPNTGELFF. Here the CDR3 DNA reads TGTGCCAGCAGAACACCGAACACCGGGGAGCTGTTTTTT. V gene TRBV27 combines with J gene TRBJ2-2, with D unresolved. The CDR3 consists of 13 residues. Germline V gives CDR1 MNHEY, CDR2 SMNVEV (reference sequence). Trimming removed 6 bases at V and 0 bases at J, with 5 bases between.

The chain combines TRBV7-9 with TRBJ1-3; D remains unclear. The CDR3 contains 15 residues. Trimming cost V 2 bases and J 0 bases, with 8 bases left between them. Germline CDR1 SEHNR, CDR2 FQNEAQ (reference sequence). Here the CDR3 DNA reads TGTGCCAGCAGCTTAAGCGTGACCTCTGGAAACACCATATATTTT. Amino acid sequence: CASSLSVTSGNTIYF.

The chain employs TRBV18 and TRBJ2-2; 10 nucleotides agree with TRBD2. The junction had 2 bases not matched to a gene; V was cut back by 6 bases and J by 1 base. This CDR3 is 15 amino acids long. Germline CDR1 is KGHSH and CDR2 is LQKENI. The CDR3 region is CASSLAGENTGELFF. CDR3 DNA sequence: TGTGCCAGCTCCCTAGCGGGAGAGAACACCGGGGAGCTGTTTTTT.

This rearrangement joins TRBV7-8 to TRBJ2-7; 11 bases align to TRBD1. This CDR3 comprises 17 residues. Germline CDR1 and CDR2: SGHVS and FQNEAQ. Trimming at V came to 5 bases and at J to 0 bases, leaving 9 bases not matched to a gene. As DNA, the CDR3 is TGTGCCAGCAGCCCGAGGACAGGGGGCATAAGCTCCTACGAGCAGTACTTC. Translation: CASSPRTGGISSYEQYF.

This clone was seen only once. The J gene is TRBJ1-1, the V gene TRBV28; D remains unclear. The length of the CDR3 is 11 residues. Germline lookup yields CDR1 MDHEN and CDR2 SYDVKM. Trimming removed 6 bases from V and 7 bases from J, with 9 bases in between. The CDR3 here is CASRRLSEAFF. The CDR3 nucleotides are TGTGCCAGCAGGCGACTAAGTGAAGCTTTCTTT.

The chain links TRBV7-9 to TRBJ2-3; 9 bases are a match to TRBD2. The J segment lost 1 base and the V segment lost 2 bases, leaving 4 bases of the junction unmatched. The CDR3 spans 16 residues. The germline V gene has CDR1 SEHNR and CDR2 FQNEAQ (reference sequence). CDR3 in amino acids: CASSLKASGGTDTQYF. In DNA form, the CDR3 reads TGTGCCAGCAGCTTAAAGGCTAGCGGGGGCACAGATACGCAGTATTTT.

The J gene is TRBJ2-7, the V gene TRBV2; TRBD2 agrees at 7 bases. J lost 6 bases, V lost 6 bases, and 8 bases had no gene match. Germline V lookup: CDR1 SNHLY, CDR2 FYNNEI. The CDR3 is made up of 13 amino acids. The CDR3 DNA is TGTGCCAGCAGGGGTGGGAGGGCTGGCGAGCAGTACTTC. This gives the protein CASRGGRAGEQYF.

This clone was observed a few times. The gene calls are TRBV30 and TRBJ2-2, with TRBD2 matching over 7 bases. The CDR3 sequence is 14 residues long. J lost 3 bases, V lost 2 bases, and 3 bases had no gene match. CDR1 GTSNPN and CDR2 SVGIG come from the germline V gene (reference sequence). This CDR3 reads CAWSRLAYTGELFF. The CDR3 DNA is TGTGCCTGGAGTCGACTAGCTTACACCGGGGAGCTGTTTTTT.

The chain combines TRBV19 with TRBJ2-7; a weak D match, TRBD2 (5 bases). The CDR3 sequence is 14 residues long. V was trimmed by 3 bases and J by 4 bases, leaving 13 bases between them. Germline values: CDR1 LNHDA, CDR2 SQIVND (reference sequence). The CDR3, as DNA: TGTGCCAGTAGTATTTCGGCTAGCCCGTACGAGCAGTACTTC. The encoded protein is CASSISASPYEQYF.

The chain employs TRBV4-1 and TRBJ1-4; maybe TRBD1 (6 bases). Trimming stripped 3 bases from V and 4 bases from J, with 9 bases between. CDR1 and CDR2 (germline): MGHRA, YSYEKL. The CDR3 sequence is 14 residues long. CDR3 sequence reads: CASSQLQGNEKLFF. The CDR3 region has the DNA TGCGCCAGCAGCCAGCTACAGGGTAATGAAAAACTGTTTTTT.

This clone came up once. This rearrangement joins TRBV21-1 to TRBJ1-2; the table calls TRBD1, which could not be checked here. TRBV21-1 has pseudogene status. The CDR3 contains 15 residues. This chain's CDR3 is CASSKAGRGNYGYTF. The CDR3 nucleotides read TGTGCCAGCAGCAAAGCCGGCAGGGGGAACTATGGCTACACCTTC.

Here the CDR3 reads CASSLSGRGFKMNTEAFF. Written as DNA, the CDR3 is TGTGCCAGCAGCTTATCTGGCAGGGGCTTCAAGATGAACACTGAAGCTTTCTTT. The V gene is TRBV7-9, the J gene TRBJ1-1; D perhaps matches TRBD1 (6 bases). V was cut by 2 bases and J by 0 bases, with 19 bases left in between. Germline CDR1 reads SEHNR; CDR2 reads FQNEAQ (reference sequence). The CDR3 has 18 residues.

The chain links TRBV12-3 or TRBV12-4 to TRBJ2-5, with 7 bases identical to TRBD1. J gave up 1 base and V 5 bases, and 1 base lay outside the gene matches. This CDR3 comprises 13 residues. This chain's CDR3 is CASSRDSQETQYF. The CDR3 DNA follows: TGTGCCAGCAGTCGGGACAGCCAAGAGACCCAGTACTTC.

The chain employs TRBV18 and TRBJ2-6, with D possibly TRBD1 on 6 matching bases. CDR1 KGHSH and CDR2 LQKENI come from the germline V gene. CDR3 size: 17 residues. V was clipped by 4 bases and J by 0 bases, with 13 bases between them. CDR3 in amino acids: CASSRRTDYSGANVLTF. The CDR3 DNA follows: TGTGCCAGCTCACGGCGGACAGATTACTCTGGGGCCAACGTCCTGACTTTC.

This clone was counted between two and nine times. CDR3 nucleotide sequence: TGTGCCAGCAGTTCCCAGCGGGGAGGCACTGAAGCTTTCTTT. Translation: CASSSQRGGTEAFF. This rearrangement joins TRBV28 to TRBJ1-1, with no clear D. V was cut by 4 bases and J by 4 bases, with 13 bases left in between. Looked up from germline, CDR1 is MDHEN and CDR2 is SYDVKM. The CDR3 runs to 14 residues.